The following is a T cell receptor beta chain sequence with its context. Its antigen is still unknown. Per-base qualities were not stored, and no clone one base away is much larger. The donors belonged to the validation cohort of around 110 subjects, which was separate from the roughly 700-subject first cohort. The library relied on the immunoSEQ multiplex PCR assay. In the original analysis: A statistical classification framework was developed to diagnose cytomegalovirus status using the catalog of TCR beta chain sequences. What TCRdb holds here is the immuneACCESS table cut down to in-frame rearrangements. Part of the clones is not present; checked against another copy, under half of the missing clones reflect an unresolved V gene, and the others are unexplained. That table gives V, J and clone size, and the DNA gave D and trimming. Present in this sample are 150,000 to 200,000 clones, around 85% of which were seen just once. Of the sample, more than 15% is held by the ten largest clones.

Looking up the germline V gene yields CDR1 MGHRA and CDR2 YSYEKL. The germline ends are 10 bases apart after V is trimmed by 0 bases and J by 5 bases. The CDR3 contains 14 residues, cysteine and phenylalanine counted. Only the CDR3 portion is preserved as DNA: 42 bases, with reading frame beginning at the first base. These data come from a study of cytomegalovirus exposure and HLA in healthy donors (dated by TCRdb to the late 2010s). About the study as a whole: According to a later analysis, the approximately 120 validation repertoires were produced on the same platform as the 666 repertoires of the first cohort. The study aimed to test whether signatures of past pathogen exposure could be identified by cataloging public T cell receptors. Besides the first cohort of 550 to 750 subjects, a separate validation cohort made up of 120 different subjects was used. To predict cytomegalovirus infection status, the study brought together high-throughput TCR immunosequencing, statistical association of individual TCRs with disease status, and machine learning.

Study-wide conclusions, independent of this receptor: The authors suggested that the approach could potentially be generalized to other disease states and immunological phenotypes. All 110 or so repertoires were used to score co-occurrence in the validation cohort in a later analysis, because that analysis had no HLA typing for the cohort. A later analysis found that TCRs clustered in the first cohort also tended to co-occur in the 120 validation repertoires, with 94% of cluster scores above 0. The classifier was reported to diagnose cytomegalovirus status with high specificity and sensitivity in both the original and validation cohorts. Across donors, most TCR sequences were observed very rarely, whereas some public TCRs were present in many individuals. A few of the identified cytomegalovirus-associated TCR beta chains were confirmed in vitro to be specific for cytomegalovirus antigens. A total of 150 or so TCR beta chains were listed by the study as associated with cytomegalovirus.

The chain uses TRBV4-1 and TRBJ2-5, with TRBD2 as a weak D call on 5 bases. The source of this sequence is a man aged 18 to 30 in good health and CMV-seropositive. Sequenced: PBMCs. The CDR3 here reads CASSQEAGMETQYF. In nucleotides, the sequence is TGCGCCAGCAGCCAAGAGGCCGGGATGGAGACCCAGTACTTC.